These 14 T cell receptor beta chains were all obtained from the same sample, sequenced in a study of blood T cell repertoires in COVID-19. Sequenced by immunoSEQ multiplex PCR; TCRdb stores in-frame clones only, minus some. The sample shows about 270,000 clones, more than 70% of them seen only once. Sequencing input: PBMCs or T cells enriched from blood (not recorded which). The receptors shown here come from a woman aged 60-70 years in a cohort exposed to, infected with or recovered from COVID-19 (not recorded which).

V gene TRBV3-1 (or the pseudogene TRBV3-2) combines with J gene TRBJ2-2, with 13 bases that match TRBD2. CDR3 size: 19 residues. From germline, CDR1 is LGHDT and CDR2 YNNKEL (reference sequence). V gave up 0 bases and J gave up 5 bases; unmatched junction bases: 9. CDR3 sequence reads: CASSQDRRLAGGLTGELFF. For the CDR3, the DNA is TGTGCCAGCAGCCAAGATAGGAGACTAGCGGGAGGACTGACCGGGGAGCTGTTTTTT.

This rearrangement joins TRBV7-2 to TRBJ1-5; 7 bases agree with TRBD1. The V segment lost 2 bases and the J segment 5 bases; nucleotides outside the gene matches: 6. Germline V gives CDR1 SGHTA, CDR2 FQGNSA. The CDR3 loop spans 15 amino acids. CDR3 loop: CASSLRQGWDQPQHF. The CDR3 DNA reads TGTGCCAGCAGCTTACGACAGGGATGGGATCAGCCCCAGCATTTT.

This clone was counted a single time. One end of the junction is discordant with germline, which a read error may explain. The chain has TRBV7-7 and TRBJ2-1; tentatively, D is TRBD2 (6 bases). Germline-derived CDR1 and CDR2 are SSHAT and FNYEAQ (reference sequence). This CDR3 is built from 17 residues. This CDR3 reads CASSLGVGGSSYNEQFF. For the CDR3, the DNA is TGTGCTAGCAGCTTAGGAGTTGGGGGGAGCTCCTACAATGAGCAGTTCTTC.

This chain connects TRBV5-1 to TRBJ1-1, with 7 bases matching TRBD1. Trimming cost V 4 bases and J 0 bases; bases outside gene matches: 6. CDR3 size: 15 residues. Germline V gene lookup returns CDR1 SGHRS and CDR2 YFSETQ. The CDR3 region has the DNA TGCGCCAGCAGCGGTAGGGGGCGAGTGAACACTGAAGCTTTCTTT. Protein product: CASSGRGRVNTEAFF.

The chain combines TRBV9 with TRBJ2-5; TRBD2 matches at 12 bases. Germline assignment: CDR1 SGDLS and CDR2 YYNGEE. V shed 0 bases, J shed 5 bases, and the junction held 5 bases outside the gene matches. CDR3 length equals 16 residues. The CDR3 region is CASSVATSGRTETQYF. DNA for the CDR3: TGTGCCAGCAGCGTAGCTACTAGCGGGAGGACGGAGACCCAGTACTTC.

CDR3 amino acids: CASSPPAARDNEQFF. The CDR3 coding sequence is TGTGCCAGCTCACCACCGGCCGCCCGGGACAATGAGCAGTTCTTC. The chain recombines TRBV18 with TRBJ2-1, with D unresolved. V lost 0 bases and J 5 bases, leaving 11 bases between the germline ends. Germline V CDR1 and CDR2: KGHSH, LQKENI. The CDR3 length is 15 residues.

CDR3 protein: CASSLRDYSYEQYF. The CDR3 region has the DNA TGTGCCAGCAGCTTACGGGACTACTCCTACGAGCAGTACTTC. The genes are TRBV13 and TRBJ2-7, with 7 bases aligning to TRBD2. Germline CDR1 and CDR2: PRHDT and FYEKMQ (reference sequence). This CDR3 is 14 amino acids long. With 2 bases clipped from V and 0 bases from J, the junction kept 1 base outside the gene matches.

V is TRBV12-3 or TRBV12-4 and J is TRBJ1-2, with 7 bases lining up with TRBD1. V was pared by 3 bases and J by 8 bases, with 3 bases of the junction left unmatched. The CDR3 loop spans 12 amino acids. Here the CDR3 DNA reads TGTGCCAGCAGTTTGGAGACAGGGGGCTACACCTTC. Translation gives CASSLETGGYTF.

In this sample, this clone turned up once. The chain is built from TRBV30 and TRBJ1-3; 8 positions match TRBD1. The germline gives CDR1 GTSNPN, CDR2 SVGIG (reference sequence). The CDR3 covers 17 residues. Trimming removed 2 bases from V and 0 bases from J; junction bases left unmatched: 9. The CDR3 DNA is TGTGCCTGGAGTACCACAGGACAGGGATTCTCTGGAAACACCATATATTTT. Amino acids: CAWSTTGQGFSGNTIYF.

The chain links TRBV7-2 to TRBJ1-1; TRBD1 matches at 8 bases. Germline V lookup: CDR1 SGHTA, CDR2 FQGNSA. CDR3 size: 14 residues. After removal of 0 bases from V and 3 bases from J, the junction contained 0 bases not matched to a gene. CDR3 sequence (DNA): TGTGCCAGCAGCTTAGCACAGGGGGACACTGAAGCTTTCTTT. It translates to CASSLAQGDTEAFF.

Written as DNA, the CDR3 is TGTGCCACCAGTGATCCTGCAGGGGAGCGGTGGAGCTCCTACAATGAGCAGTTCTTC. This sequence encodes CATSDPAGERWSSYNEQFF. The genes are TRBV24-1 and TRBJ2-1, with D perhaps TRBD1 (6 bases). V lost 3 bases, J lost 0 bases, and 20 bases lay in between. This CDR3 spans 19 amino acids. Germline values: CDR1 KGHDR, CDR2 SFDVKD.

CDR3 sequence reads: CAWSKQVETEAFF. The CDR3 coding sequence is TGTGCCTGGAGTAAACAGGTGGAAACTGAAGCTTTCTTT. This chain joins TRBV30 and TRBJ1-1; possible D gene TRBD1, 5 bases. V was trimmed by 2 bases and J by 5 bases, leaving 12 bases between them. Germline CDR1 GTSNPN, CDR2 SVGIG (reference sequence). The CDR3 length is 13 residues.

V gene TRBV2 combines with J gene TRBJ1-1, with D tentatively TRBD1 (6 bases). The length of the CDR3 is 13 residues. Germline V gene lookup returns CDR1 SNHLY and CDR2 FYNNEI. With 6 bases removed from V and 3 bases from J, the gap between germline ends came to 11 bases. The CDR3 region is CASSRTDYTEAFF. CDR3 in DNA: TGTGCCAGCAGCCGGACAGATTACACTGAAGCTTTCTTT.

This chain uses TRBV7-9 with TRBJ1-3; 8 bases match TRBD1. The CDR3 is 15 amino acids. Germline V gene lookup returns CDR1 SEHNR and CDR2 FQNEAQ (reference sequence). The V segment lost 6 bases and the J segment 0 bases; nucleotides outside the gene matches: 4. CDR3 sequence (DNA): TGTGCCAGCAGGGGGACAGGTCTCTCTGGAAACACCATATATTTT. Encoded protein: CASRGTGLSGNTIYF. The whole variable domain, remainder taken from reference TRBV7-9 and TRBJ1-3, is DTGVSQNPRHKITKRGQNVTFRCDPISEHNRLYWYRQTLGQGPEFLTYFQNEAQLEKSRLLSDRFSAERPKGSFSTLEIQRTEQGDSAMYLCASRGTGLSGNTIYFGEGSWLTVV.